This paragraph covers one TCR beta chain sequence. This specimen belongs to a study of blood T cell repertoires in COVID-19. Study in general: Samples taken during acute and convalescent COVID-19 were collected in the United States, Italy and Spain. PBMCs, B-cell-depleted T cells, or T cells provided the cDNA or gDNA that made up the material.

In the original analysis: For nucleated cells, counts were estimated from reference gene primer amplification. Sequenced by immunoSEQ multiplex PCR; TCRdb stores in-frame clones only, minus some. The V and J calls and clone size are taken from that table; D and trimming were inferred from the DNA. Among about 120,000 clones listed, 70% to 85% were seen once. V gave up 3 bases and J gave up 7 bases, with 13 bases separating them. The CDR3 covers 13 residues. The germline V gene has CDR1 GTSNPN and CDR2 SVGIG (reference sequence). The sequence was obtained from a man aged 65 to 85 with active or convalescent COVID-19. The source material was peripheral blood. This chain links TRBV30 with TRBJ1-5, with D perhaps TRBD1 (6 bases). CDR3 sequence (DNA): TGTGCCTGGAGCAACAGGGATAACCAGCCCCAGCATTTT. Its translation is CAWSNRDNQPQHF. The variable domain in full, with the rest retrieved from reference TRBV30 and TRBJ1-5, is SQTIHQWPATLVQPVGSPLSLECTVEGTSNPNLYWYRQAAGRGLQLLFYSVGIGQISSEVPQNLSASRPQDRQFILSSKKLLLSDSGFYLCAWSNRDNQPQHFGDGTRLSIL.